The 6 T cell receptor beta chains below were found in one sample sequenced in a study of a mutant IDH1 vaccine in newly diagnosed glioma. These receptors are not linked to any known antigen. Assay used: immunoSEQ multiplex PCR; TCRdb lists only in-frame clones, some missing. Here the sample spans just over 65,000 clones, over 75% being singletons. Time point described: week 23, last vaccination. A 20-mer mutant IDH1 peptide at 300 ug was injected subcutaneously with topical imiquimod. The sample in question was PBMCs, obtained from a glioma patient whose treatment included an IDH1 peptide vaccine. These receptor sequences come from a man younger than 35 with glioma.

The genes are TRBV5-1 and TRBJ2-4, with a weak D call TRBD2 (7 bases). Germline lookup yields CDR1 SGHRS and CDR2 YFSETQ. The CDR3 runs 16 residues. V was clipped by 4 bases and J by 2 bases, with 16 bases between them. The CDR3 protein is CASSPSMGGPKNIQYF. The CDR3 nucleotides read TGCGCCAGCAGCCCCTCGATGGGGGGGCCCAAAAACATTCAGTACTTC. Using reference TRBV5-1 and TRBJ2-4 for the parts outside the CDR3, the full variable domain is KAGVTQTPRYLIKTRGQQVTLSCSPISGHRSVSWYQQTPGQGLQFLFEYFSETQRNKGNFPGRFSGRQFSNSRSEMNVSTLELGDSALYLCASSPSMGGPKNIQYFGAGTRLSVL.

This clone was seen just once. This chain links TRBV30 with TRBJ1-2, with D uncertain. The V and J ends lost 4 bases and 8 bases respectively, with 14 bases between them. Germline V gives CDR1 GTSNPN, CDR2 SVGIG (reference sequence). The CDR3 is 12 amino acids. The CDR3 DNA reads as TGTGCCTGGACAAGGACTCTGGGGGGCTACACCTTC. As protein: CAWTRTLGGYTF.

The gene calls are TRBV2 and TRBJ2-1; tentative D call: TRBD2 (5 bases). The germline CDR1 and CDR2 sequences are SNHLY and FYNNEI. V was pared by 6 bases and J by 3 bases, with 21 bases between. The CDR3 is 17 amino acids. CDR3 sequence reads: CASRDLHGGLNYNEQFF. CDR3 coding DNA: TGTGCCAGCAGGGACCTTCATGGAGGACTTAACTACAATGAGCAGTTCTTC.

In DNA form, the CDR3 reads TGTGCCAGTAGCAACCTTCCAGGGGACACTGAAGCTTTCTTT. This codes for CASSNLPGDTEAFF. The chain joins TRBV19 to TRBJ1-1, with D tentatively TRBD1 (6 bases). The CDR3 covers 14 residues. CDR1 LNHDA and CDR2 SQIVND come from the germline V gene (reference sequence). Deletions cut 6 bases from V and 3 bases from J, with 14 bases between.

V and J are TRBV28 and TRBJ2-4; no firm D call. The CDR3 contains 13 residues. V was pared by 4 bases and J by 0 bases, with 4 bases between. The germline V gene has CDR1 MDHEN and CDR2 SYDVKM. The CDR3 DNA is TGTGCCAGCAGTTCGGTAGCCAAAAACATTCAGTACTTC. Protein: CASSSVAKNIQYF.

The chain recombines TRBV6-5 with TRBJ1-1, with D perhaps matching TRBD1 (5 bases). The CDR3 is made up of 14 amino acids. Trimming pared 6 bases from V and 3 bases from J, leaving 14 bases between. The germline CDR1 and CDR2 sequences are MNHEY and SVGAGI. CDR3 in DNA: TGTGCCAGCAGCCCCCCGGGGCAGTACACTGAAGCTTTCTTT. Translation gives CASSPPGQYTEAFF.